This TCR beta chain derives from a study of beta chain features in type 1 diabetes. Whole-study context: Fewer than 140,000,000 sorted cells were examined across all samples. Regarding the study as a whole: Sampled from patients, naive, central memory and Treg TCRB repertoires appeared more similar than those sampled from healthy donors. Individuals with type 1 diabetes displayed fewer insertions and more deletions at VDJ junctions. In every one of the four CD4+ subsets, TCRB CDR3s were moderately but significantly shorter in Type 1 diabetes patients.

As to this clone: Antigen: not known.

Naive, central memory, regulatory and stem cell-like memory cells within the CD4+ compartment were sorted using CD45RO/CCR7/CD25/CD127/CD95/CD27. As every portion of the isolated RNA was reverse transcribed, the sequencing read expressed TCRB transcripts. Assay: immunoSEQ multiplex PCR; the TCRdb copy retains only in-frame clones and omits some. This table holds about 300,000 clones, roughly 14% found once. The CDR3 has 13 residues. V was clipped by 5 bases and J by 1 base, with 8 bases between them. CDR1 SGHTA and CDR2 FQGNSA come from the germline V gene. The chain recombines TRBV7-2 with TRBJ1-1; perhaps TRBD1 as D (5 bases). Sequenced material: naive CD4+ T cells from blood. The sequence was collected from a woman younger than 30 with type 1 diabetes. CDR3 loop: CASSAQANTEAFF. The CDR3 bases are TGTGCCAGCAGCGCACAGGCGAACACTGAAGCTTTCTTT. The variable domain in full, with the rest retrieved from reference TRBV7-2 and TRBJ1-1, is GAGVSQSPSNKVTEKGKDVELRCDPISGHTALYWYRQSLGQGLEFLIYFQGNSAPDKSGLPSDRFSAERTGGSVSTLTIQRTQQEDSAVYLCASSAQANTEAFFGQGTRLTVV.